The rows below give T cell receptor beta chains drawn from one sample of a study of shared clonotypes between healthy human individuals. This table comes from immunoSEQ multiplex PCR, and its TCRdb copy is limited to in-frame clones, with some not included. The sample shows 780,000 or so clones, roughly 72% of them seen only once. The sequencing sample was made of memory CD4+ T cells sorted from blood. The receptors were sampled from a woman under 40 in good health. Each CDR3 is given with its conserved first and last residue. A D gene is named only where the DNA matches it firmly. Rows give clone size only sometimes, using once, few, many, or a class for an expanded clone.

j_call: TRBJ1-5
clone_size: NA
v_call: TRBV18
d_call: NA
cdr3_aa: CASSPLGDQPQHF
cdr3_nt: TGTGCCAGCTCACCGCTGGGGGATCAGCCCCAGCATTTT

j_call: TRBJ2-5
clone_size: NA
v_call: TRBV20-1
d_call: NA
cdr3_aa: CSAIPGREQYF
cdr3_nt: TGCAGTGCTATCCCGGGGCGAGAGCAGTACTTC

j_call: TRBJ1-2
clone_size: NA
v_call: TRBV30
d_call: NA
cdr3_aa: CATVWGRGYGYTF
cdr3_nt: TGTGCTACCGTGTGGGGCCGAGGCTATGGCTACACCTTC

j_call: TRBJ1-3
clone_size: NA
v_call: TRBV7-8
d_call: NA
cdr3_aa: CASSLAQGTHGNTIYF
cdr3_nt: TGTGCCAGCAGCTTAGCGCAAGGGACTCATGGAAACACCATATATTTT

j_call: TRBJ1-4
clone_size: NA
v_call: TRBV28
d_call: TRBD1
cdr3_aa: CASSSSGGNIEKLFF
cdr3_nt: TGTGCCAGCAGTTCCTCAGGGGGGAACATTGAAAAACTGTTTTTT

j_call: TRBJ2-7
clone_size: NA
v_call: TRBV9
d_call: TRBD1
cdr3_aa: CASSGTGLSYEQYF
cdr3_nt: TGTGCCAGCAGCGGGACAGGGCTCTCCTACGAGCAGTACTTC

j_call: TRBJ2-7
clone_size: NA
v_call: TRBV10-2
d_call: NA
cdr3_aa: CASSEDRTSSYEQYF
cdr3_nt: TGCGCCAGCAGCGAGGACAGGACTAGCTCCTACGAGCAGTACTTC

j_call: TRBJ2-7
clone_size: NA
v_call: TRBV27
d_call: NA
cdr3_aa: CASSFTQSSYEQYF
cdr3_nt: TGTGCCAGCAGTTTTACACAGAGCTCCTACGAGCAGTACTTC

j_call: TRBJ1-2
clone_size: NA
v_call: TRBV28
d_call: NA
cdr3_aa: CASLFGNYGYTF
cdr3_nt: TGTGCCAGCCTCTTCGGGAACTATGGCTACACCTTC

j_call: TRBJ2-7
clone_size: NA
v_call: TRBV10-3
d_call: TRBD2
cdr3_aa: CATRTSGYEQYF
cdr3_nt: TGTGCCACCCGGACTAGCGGTTACGAGCAGTACTTC

j_call: TRBJ2-5
clone_size: NA
v_call: TRBV7-7
d_call: NA
cdr3_aa: CASSPSGRETQYF
cdr3_nt: TGTGCCAGCAGCCCCTCGGGGCGGGAGACCCAGTACTTC

j_call: TRBJ2-3
clone_size: NA
v_call: TRBV5-1
d_call: TRBD2
cdr3_aa: CASSLQASGRSPDTQYF
cdr3_nt: TGCGCCAGCAGCTTGCAGGCTAGCGGGAGAAGTCCAGATACGCAGTATTTT

j_call: TRBJ2-5
clone_size: NA
v_call: TRBV19
d_call: NA
cdr3_aa: CASSNPHLEGQYF
cdr3_nt: TGTGCCAGTAGTAACCCCCATTTGGAGGGCCAGTACTTC

j_call: TRBJ2-2
clone_size: once
v_call: TRBV7-2
d_call: NA
cdr3_aa: CASSSVAVANTGELFF
cdr3_nt: TGTGCCAGCAGCTCCGTAGCGGTCGCGAACACCGGGGAGCTGTTTTTT

j_call: TRBJ2-5
clone_size: many
v_call: TRBV7-9
d_call: TRBD1
cdr3_aa: CASSPGTGGQQETQYF
cdr3_nt: TGTGCCAGCAGCCCAGGGACAGGGGGACAGCAAGAGACCCAGTACTTC

j_call: TRBJ1-1
clone_size: few
v_call: TRBV7-2
d_call: NA
cdr3_aa: CASSQDWPTNTEAFF
cdr3_nt: TGTGCCAGCAGCCAAGATTGGCCCACAAACACTGAAGCTTTCTTT

j_call: TRBJ1-1
clone_size: many
v_call: TRBV10-3
d_call: NA
cdr3_aa: CAISESQDLNTEAFF
cdr3_nt: TGTGCCATCAGTGAGTCCCAGGACTTGAACACTGAAGCTTTCTTT

j_call: TRBJ2-7
clone_size: NA
v_call: TRBV4-1
d_call: NA
cdr3_aa: CASSQDPGQPVRSEQYF
cdr3_nt: TGCGCCAGCAGCCAAGATCCCGGGCAGCCGGTTAGGTCCGAGCAGTACTTC

j_call: TRBJ2-1
clone_size: NA
v_call: TRBV27
d_call: NA
cdr3_aa: CASSPRRAESYNEQFF
cdr3_nt: TGTGCCAGCAGTCCCCGACGAGCGGAATCCTACAATGAGCAGTTCTTC

j_call: TRBJ2-3
clone_size: many
v_call: TRBV5-6
d_call: NA
cdr3_aa: CASSTSVSGHLTDTQYF
cdr3_nt: TGTGCCAGCAGCACCAGCGTCTCGGGACATCTCACAGATACGCAGTATTTT

j_call: TRBJ1-1
clone_size: NA
v_call: TRBV7-9
d_call: TRBD1
cdr3_aa: CASSLGDRSSNTEAFF
cdr3_nt: TGTGCCAGCAGCTTAGGGGACAGGTCTTCGAACACTGAAGCTTTCTTT

j_call: TRBJ1-2
clone_size: NA
v_call: TRBV29-1
d_call: TRBD1
cdr3_aa: CSVEDGTGGQINYGYTF
cdr3_nt: TGCAGCGTTGAAGATGGGACAGGGGGCCAAATTAACTATGGCTACACCTTC